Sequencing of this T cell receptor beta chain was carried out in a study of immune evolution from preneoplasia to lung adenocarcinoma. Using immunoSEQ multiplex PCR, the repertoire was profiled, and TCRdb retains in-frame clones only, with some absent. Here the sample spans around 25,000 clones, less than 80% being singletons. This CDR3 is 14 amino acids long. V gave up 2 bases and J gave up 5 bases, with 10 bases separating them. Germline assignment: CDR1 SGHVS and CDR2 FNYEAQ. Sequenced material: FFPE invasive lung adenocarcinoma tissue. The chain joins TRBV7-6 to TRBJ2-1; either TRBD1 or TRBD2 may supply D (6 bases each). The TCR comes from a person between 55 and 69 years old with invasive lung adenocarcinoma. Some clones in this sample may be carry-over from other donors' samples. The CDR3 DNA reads TGTGCCAGCAGCTTAATGGGGGGCCACAATGAGCAGTTCTTC. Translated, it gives CASSLMGGHNEQFF.